Given below is one T cell receptor beta chain in context. Antigen specificity is unknown. Using a J-beta primer mix together with a sample-barcoded 5' primer, a second PCR was run for roughly 7 to 12 cycles. All samples yielded 3 million or more CDR3-containing paired-end reads. Using its own MiXCR run on the 5' RACE reads, TCRdb lists one record per CDR3 protein. The table shows hundreds of thousands of distinct CDR3 sequences, with 20% to 30% occurring only once. A minimum of 6 million PBMCs was isolated per sample. Germline V gene lookup returns CDR1 MGHDK and CDR2 SYGVNS. The CDR3 is 15 residues long. The germline V and J ends were trimmed by 5 bases and 1 base, with 9 bases remaining between them. This sample stems from a study of blood T cells in healthy people across ages. Study-wide findings and caveats: Higher naive T cell percentage went strongly together with higher TCR beta diversity.

A further study also used this sample, focusing on T cells of mothers and their children.

This chain connects TRBV25-1 to TRBJ1-6; the D is unclear. The sequenced material came from blood. This sequence originates from a boy between 5 and 17 years old in good health. The CDR3 DNA follows: TGTGCCAGCAGTATAGAGGGATCCTATAATTCACCCCTCCACTTT. Residues: CASSIEGSYNSPLHF.